This paragraph reports one T cell receptor beta chain. Its target is unknown. Libraries were prepared by immunoSEQ multiplex PCR; TCRdb keeps only in-frame clonotypes and omits some of them. The sample records around 1.1 million clones, about 80% being singletons. This specimen belongs to a study of shared clonotypes between healthy human individuals. Study-level findings and limits: Estimated richness was generally greater in naive than memory subsets. The study drew on few donors, limiting represented genetic and exposure-history diversity.

The CDR3 runs 17 residues. In germline, CDR1 is LNHDA, CDR2 SQIVND (reference sequence). V was pared by 6 bases and J by 4 bases, with 24 bases between. This TCR was sampled from a man younger than 30 in good health. Some clones in this sample may be carry-over from other donors' samples. The rearrangement joins TRBV19 to TRBJ2-5, with D perhaps TRBD2 (6 bases). Sequenced sample: memory CD4+ T cells from PBMCs. Indicated subset: CD45RA-negative fraction. CDR3: CASSLTPGGRAPETQYF. In DNA, the CDR3 is TGTGCCAGTAGCCTGACACCAGGAGGGCGCGCCCCAGAGACCCAGTACTTC.